This passage covers 28 T cell receptor beta chains from one sample sequenced in a study of CD8+ T cells in alopecia areata. RNA, once extracted, was reverse transcribed into cDNA for use as the sequencing template. Only in-frame clones appear in the TCRdb table, and some are missing; sequencing was by immunoSEQ multiplex PCR. This table has 150,000 or so clones, around 47% appearing once. Material: CD4+ T cells sorted from blood. The source of these receptors is a human donor with alopecia areata.

This chain's CDR3 is CAWSRLSYEQYF. The CDR3 DNA reads TGTGCCTGGAGCCGTTTGTCCTACGAGCAGTACTTC. The V call is TRBV30, the J call TRBJ2-7, with unresolved D. The CDR3 sequence is 12 residues long. Germline values: CDR1 GTSNPN, CDR2 SVGIG (reference sequence). V lost 3 bases, J lost 1 base, and 7 bases lay in between.

The chain recombines TRBV27 with TRBJ2-4; 11 positions match TRBD1. The length of the CDR3 is 19 residues. From germline, CDR1 is MNHEY and CDR2 SMNVEV (reference sequence). The trim removed 2 bases at V and 0 bases at J, leaving 9 bases unmatched. CDR3 coding DNA: TGTGCCAGCAGTTTACCAAAGGACAGGGGGCTGAGAGCCAAAAACATTCAGTACTTC. This codes for CASSLPKDRGLRAKNIQYF.

The V call is TRBV15, the J call TRBJ2-5; 8 bases align to TRBD2. Germline loops: CDR1 LNHNV, CDR2 YYDKDF (reference sequence). CDR3 length equals 16 residues. V gave up 3 bases and J gave up 0 bases; unmatched junction bases: 6. This CDR3 is CATSSLGGGNQETQYF. CDR3 bases: TGTGCCACCAGCAGCCTCGGGGGGGGAAACCAAGAGACCCAGTACTTC.

The chain links TRBV4-2 to TRBJ2-7; the D is unclear. V dropped 4 bases and J dropped 6 bases, with 16 bases sitting between them. CDR1 and CDR2 from the germline V gene are LGHNA and YNFKEQ. This CDR3 is 14 amino acids long. CDR3 residues: CASSPELTLSEQYF. DNA of the CDR3: TGTGCCAGCAGCCCCGAATTGACGCTCAGCGAGCAGTACTTC.

The gene calls are TRBV7-2 and TRBJ1-2; the match to TRBD1 covers 7 bases. In germline, CDR1 is SGHTA, CDR2 FQGNSA. The V segment lost 3 bases and the J segment 8 bases; nucleotides outside the gene matches: 6. This CDR3 has 13 amino acids. CDR3 sequence: CASSFGQAGGYTF. CDR3 nucleotide sequence: TGTGCCAGCAGCTTTGGACAGGCCGGGGGCTACACCTTC.

The CDR3 reads CAWSLGGGFEQYF. The CDR3 region has the DNA TGTGCCTGGAGCCTTGGTGGAGGGTTTGAGCAGTACTTC. This sequence joins TRBV30 and TRBJ2-7; weak D call: TRBD2 (6 bases). The CDR3 has 13 residues. V was shortened by 3 bases and J by 7 bases, with 16 bases between the two germline ends. In germline, CDR1 is GTSNPN, CDR2 SVGIG (reference sequence).

V and J are TRBV6-6 and TRBJ2-7; D is ambiguous. Between the trimmed V and J ends, which lost 8 bases and 5 bases, there was a span of 16 bases. Germline V lookup: CDR1 MNHNY, CDR2 SVGAGI (reference sequence). This CDR3 has 13 amino acids. The DNA for the CDR3 is TGTGCCAGCGGTTCAGAACTTGGGCACGAGCAGTACTTC. It yields the protein CASGSELGHEQYF.

This clone was observed a few times. The genes are TRBV9 and TRBJ2-7; D remains ambiguous. The CDR3 has 14 amino acids. V was clipped by 0 bases and J by 2 bases, with 9 bases between them. Germline V gene sequence: CDR1 SGDLS, CDR2 YYNGEE. For the CDR3, the DNA is TGTGCCAGCAGCGTAGAGTTAGGACCCTACGAGCAGTACTTC. Translated: CASSVELGPYEQYF.

This clone was seen more than once but under ten times. This chain uses TRBV2 with TRBJ2-7, with 7 bases fitting TRBD2. V trimming: 6 bases; J trimming: 3 bases; junction bases outside the gene matches: 5. Germline V gene lookup returns CDR1 SNHLY and CDR2 FYNNEI. This CDR3 has 13 amino acids. DNA for the CDR3: TGTGCCAGCAGGGGGCTAGCGGACTACGAGCAGTACTTC. This codes for CASRGLADYEQYF.

This chain links TRBV5-1 with TRBJ2-5; no clear D. From germline, CDR1 is SGHRS and CDR2 YFSETQ. V was pared by 7 bases and J by 2 bases, with 6 bases between. The CDR3 is made up of 11 amino acids. The CDR3 DNA follows: TGCGCCAGCGGGCAGCAAGAGACCCAGTACTTC. Its translation: CASGQQETQYF.

This sequence joins TRBV18 and TRBJ2-1, with D uncertain. The V gene's germline CDR1 is KGHSH and CDR2 LQKENI. This CDR3 is 11 amino acids long. V was shortened by 4 bases and J by 5 bases, with 3 bases between the two germline ends. CDR3 sequence: CASSLDNEQFF. The CDR3 DNA sequence: TGTGCCAGCTCACTCGACAATGAGCAGTTCTTC.

The chain couples TRBV4-2 to TRBJ2-7; 8 bases map to TRBD2. Losses at the gene ends were 2 bases for V and 5 bases for J; bases not matched to a gene: 11. The V gene's germline CDR1 is LGHNA and CDR2 YNFKEQ. The CDR3 length is 16 residues. CDR3 DNA sequence: TGTGCCAGCAGCCAACTGTCCGCGGGAGGCTTGGACGAGCAGTACTTC. Protein product: CASSQLSAGGLDEQYF.

There are a few counts of this clone. The chain employs TRBV11-2 and TRBJ2-1; TRBD2 aligns across 11 bases. V gave up 8 bases and J gave up 12 bases; unmatched junction bases: 9. Germline lookup yields CDR1 SGHAT and CDR2 FQNNGV. The CDR3 is 13 amino acids. The CDR3 reads CASRALAGGMQFF. In DNA, the CDR3 is TGTGCCAGCCGAGCGCTAGCGGGAGGTATGCAGTTCTTC.

The V and J genes are TRBV4-1 and TRBJ2-3, with 10 bases matching TRBD2. The germline V gene has CDR1 MGHRA and CDR2 YSYEKL. The CDR3 sequence is 16 residues long. The trim removed 1 base at V and 2 bases at J, leaving 3 bases unmatched. CDR3 bases: TGCGCCAGCAGCCAAGTCCTAGCGGGAGTCACAGATACGCAGTATTTT. This sequence encodes CASSQVLAGVTDTQYF.

The CDR3 here is CASSSHRGPTDTQYF. DNA for the CDR3: TGTGCCAGCAGCTCCCACAGGGGGCCCACAGATACGCAGTATTTT. The V gene is TRBV7-8, the J gene TRBJ2-3, with 9 bases identical to TRBD1. CDR1 is SGHVS, CDR2 FQNEAQ, per germline. The CDR3 contains 15 residues. The J segment lost 2 bases and the V segment lost 4 bases, leaving 4 bases of the junction unmatched.

The J gene is TRBJ2-5, the V gene TRBV13; a weak D match, TRBD2 (6 bases). CDR1 and CDR2 (germline): PRHDT, FYEKMQ (reference sequence). V was trimmed by 8 bases and J by 2 bases, leaving 15 bases between them. The CDR3 runs 14 residues. Written as DNA, the CDR3 is TGTGCCAGCGGTAGAGGGAGGCCACAAGAGACCCAGTACTTC. It codes for CASGRGRPQETQYF.

The chain is built from TRBV2 and TRBJ2-5; TRBD2 aligns across 7 bases. Looked up from germline, CDR1 is SNHLY and CDR2 is FYNNEI. This CDR3 has 13 residues. Trimming cost V 3 bases and J 5 bases; bases outside gene matches: 3. DNA for the CDR3: TGTGCCAGCAGTGATGCGGGAGTGGAGACCCAGTACTTC. As protein: CASSDAGVETQYF.

The table lists this clone with a few counts. This chain uses TRBV28 with TRBJ1-2; a possible D gene is TRBD1 (5 bases). The CDR3 totals 14 residues. CDR1 is MDHEN, CDR2 SYDVKM, per germline. V was pared by 5 bases and J by 8 bases, with 18 bases between. CDR3 in amino acids: CASSPGTFHVGYTF. CDR3 in DNA: TGTGCCAGCAGTCCGGGGACTTTTCACGTAGGCTACACCTTC.

The rearrangement uses TRBV29-1 and TRBJ2-2; 9 bases map to TRBD1. Germline loops: CDR1 SQVTM, CDR2 ANQGSEA. V was clipped by 7 bases and J by 4 bases; unmatched bases: 4. The CDR3 loop spans 13 amino acids. The chain's CDR3 is CSAQGARTGELFF. CDR3 nucleotide sequence: TGCAGCGCACAGGGGGCGCGCACCGGGGAGCTGTTTTTT.

V usage is TRBV25-1 and J usage is TRBJ2-7; 7 bases agree with TRBD1. CDR1 MGHDK and CDR2 SYGVNS come from the germline V gene. Unmatched junction bases numbered 11, after V lost 6 bases and J lost 6 bases. The length of the CDR3 is 14 residues. DNA for the CDR3: TGTGCCAGCAGACCAAGCAGACAGGGCGGCGAGCAGTACTTC. It encodes CASRPSRQGGEQYF.

For the CDR3, the DNA is TGCAGCGTTGGAGCGGGACAGGGGGGCGGCTACACCTTC. It is translated as CSVGAGQGGGYTF. This chain links TRBV29-1 with TRBJ1-2, with 11 bases matching TRBD1. The germline V gene encodes CDR1 SQVTM and CDR2 ANQGSEA. CDR3 size: 13 residues. J was trimmed by 8 bases and V by 4 bases; bases with no gene match: 6.

The chain has TRBV5-4 and TRBJ2-7; the match to TRBD2 covers 12 bases. J was trimmed by 4 bases and V by 3 bases; bases with no gene match: 5. CDR1 is SGHNT and CDR2 is YYREEE in the germline V gene (reference sequence). The length of the CDR3 is 15 residues. The CDR3 spells CASSSGGTSGYEQYF. As DNA, the CDR3 is TGTGCCAGCAGCTCGGGAGGGACTAGCGGGTACGAGCAGTACTTC.

The table lists this clone with a few counts. The V and J genes are TRBV11-2 and TRBJ2-1, with D unresolved. Per germline, CDR1 SGHAT and CDR2 FQNNGV. The V end lost 2 bases, the J end lost 9 bases, and 17 bases lay between the germline ends. The CDR3 contains 15 residues. The CDR3 DNA reads TGTGCCAGCAGCTTAAGGGTAGGGAATTCGCTTGAGCAGTTCTTC. It encodes CASSLRVGNSLEQFF.

This clone appeared a single time. CDR3 residues: CAVSGGANVLTF. The CDR3 DNA is TGTGCGGTCAGTGGAGGGGCCAACGTCCTGACTTTC. The V gene is TRBV30, the J gene TRBJ2-6; no reliable D call. The CDR3 loop spans 12 amino acids. Germline-derived CDR1 and CDR2 are GTSNPN and SVGIG (reference sequence).

The genes are TRBV10-3 and TRBJ2-3; D remains unclear. The CDR3 covers 12 residues. Germline CDR1 and CDR2: ENHRY and SYGVKD. V lost 0 bases and J lost 6, with 4 bases in between. CDR3 region: CAISESVDTQYF. CDR3 nucleotide sequence: TGTGCCATCAGTGAGTCGGTGGATACGCAGTATTTT.

The chain is built from TRBV28 and TRBJ1-5; D ambiguous. The ends were cut back, 2 bases at V and 2 bases at J, with 13 bases in the middle. The CDR3 has 16 amino acids. CDR1 and CDR2 (germline): MDHEN, SYDVKM. CDR3 protein: CASSLPGRRGNQPQHF. In DNA form, the CDR3 reads TGTGCCAGCAGTTTACCCGGCAGAAGAGGCAATCAGCCCCAGCATTTT.

V and J are TRBV6-6 and TRBJ1-1; D unclear. Germline CDR1 is MNHNY and CDR2 is SVGAGI (reference sequence). The CDR3 is made up of 10 amino acids. With 0 bases removed from V and 9 bases from J, the gap between germline ends came to 2 bases. In DNA form, the CDR3 reads TGTGCCAGCAGTTACTCCCAAGCTTTCTTT. Protein product: CASSYSQAFF.

V and J are TRBV5-1 and TRBJ2-3; D perhaps matches TRBD2 (6 bases). The germline CDR1 and CDR2 sequences are SGHRS and YFSETQ. Trimming removed 6 bases from V and 1 base from J, with 12 bases in between. This CDR3 contains 14 residues. CDR3 sequence reads: CASTRDSGTDTQYF. Here the CDR3 DNA reads TGCGCCAGCACAAGGGACTCCGGCACAGATACGCAGTATTTT.